These 8 T cell receptor beta chains were sequenced from one sample in a study of cytomegalovirus exposure and HLA in healthy donors. The PCR was carried out with 60 Vbeta primers and 13 Jbeta primers. Some clones are missing from TCRdb's copy, which holds only in-frame ones; the method was immunoSEQ multiplex PCR. The sample has tens of thousands of clones; around 40% are singletons. Sequences were obtained from PBMCs. The receptors were gathered from a woman aged 45-65 years in good health and CMV-seronegative.

With respect to this clone: One end of the junction varies from germline; a read error may be responsible. The gene calls are TRBV7-3 and TRBJ2-3, with 12 bases matching TRBD2. The CDR3 is made up of 19 amino acids. Looked up from germline, CDR1 is SGHTA and CDR2 is FQGTGA. The CDR3 spells CASSLKEERLAGETDMQYF. DNA of the CDR3: TGTGCCAGCAGCTTAAAGGAAGAGCGACTAGCGGGAGAGACAGATATGCAGTATTTT.

The chain carries TRBV15 and TRBJ1-2; D not resolved. Germline V gene lookup returns CDR1 LNHNV and CDR2 YYDKDF (reference sequence). V dropped 0 bases and J dropped 5 bases, with 13 bases sitting between them. The CDR3 length is 15 residues. The CDR3 nucleotides read TGTGCCACCAGCAGAGAGACCTATAGCCCTTATGGCTACACCTTC. This translates into CATSRETYSPYGYTF.

This clone was detected only a few times. The chain couples TRBV18 to TRBJ2-1, with 7 nucleotides matching TRBD2. V shed 2 bases and J 3 bases; nucleotides not matched to a gene: 7. The CDR3 contains 16 residues. Looked up from germline, CDR1 is KGHSH and CDR2 is LQKENI. In DNA, the CDR3 is TGTGCCAGCTCACCAGTGGCGGGAGAACTCTACAATGAGCAGTTCTTC. This codes for CASSPVAGELYNEQFF.

This clone was detected a few times. V gene TRBV27 combines with J gene TRBJ2-5, with 14 bases fitting TRBD2. Germline trimming cut 5 bases from V and 9 bases from J; bases unmatched to any gene: 8. This CDR3 spans 15 amino acids. Germline lookup yields CDR1 MNHEY and CDR2 SMNVEV (reference sequence). The CDR3 sequence: CASSPPGTSGSSQYF. The CDR3 coding sequence is TGTGCCAGCAGTCCGCCCGGGACTAGCGGGAGCTCCCAGTACTTC.

The chain combines TRBV9 with TRBJ1-4; 8 nucleotides agree with TRBD1. The CDR3 extends over 15 amino acids. Unmatched junction bases numbered 9, after V lost 3 bases and J lost 8 bases. Germline V lookup: CDR1 SGDLS, CDR2 YYNGEE. As DNA, the CDR3 is TGTGCCAGCAGCGCCAAGACAGGGGCTAGGGAAAAACTGTTTTTT. This encodes CASSAKTGAREKLFF.

The chain carries TRBV11-3 and TRBJ1-1; no definite D call. Germline V gene lookup returns CDR1 SGHNT and CDR2 YENEEA. CDR3 length: 11 amino acids. V lost 2 bases to trimming and J lost 5 bases, with 3 bases between them. The DNA of the CDR3 is TGTGCCAGCAGCTTACGGACTGAAGCTTTCTTT. Translating gives CASSLRTEAFF.

The V call is TRBV28, the J call TRBJ1-4, with 8 bases fitting TRBD1. With V trimmed by 6 bases and J by 6 bases, 9 bases remained unmatched. The CDR3 has 15 amino acids. Germline-derived CDR1 and CDR2 are MDHEN and SYDVKM. This CDR3 is CASSSPTGVHEKLFF. The CDR3 DNA sequence: TGTGCCAGCAGCTCCCCGACAGGGGTTCATGAAAAACTGTTTTTT.

Notes on this clone: The identical CDR3 is also encoded by other nucleotide sequences in the sample. The rearrangement joins TRBV27 to TRBJ2-7; D unresolved. Trimming took off 3 bases at V and 0 bases at J, with 6 bases between the two ends. Germline CDR1 reads MNHEY; CDR2 reads SMNVEV (reference sequence). The CDR3 has 13 amino acids. CDR3 amino acids: CASSFQFSYEQYF. CDR3 DNA sequence: TGTGCCAGCAGTTTTCAGTTCTCCTACGAGCAGTACTTC.